Each of the 31 T cell receptor beta chains below was sequenced from the same sample in a study of blood T cell repertoires in COVID-19. The protocol was immunoSEQ multiplex PCR, while the TCRdb copy is restricted to in-frame clones and leaves out a portion. The sample has about 90,000 clones, 84% seen once; the top ten hold roughly 6.3%. Sequenced input: peripheral blood. The receptors derive from a man in his 60s with acute or convalescent COVID-19.

The J gene is TRBJ2-6, the V gene TRBV27; tentatively, D is TRBD1 (5 bases). Between the trimmed V and J ends, which lost 5 bases and 0 bases, there was a span of 8 bases. The CDR3 is made up of 15 amino acids. Germline CDR1 reads MNHEY; CDR2 reads SMNVEV (reference sequence). The CDR3 sequence is CASSERGSGANVLTF. CDR3 bases: TGTGCCAGCAGTGAAAGGGGCTCTGGGGCCAACGTCCTGACTTTC.

This clone has more than one count but fewer than ten. The chain is built from TRBV24-1 and TRBJ2-1; 8 bases agree with TRBD1. Unmatched junction bases numbered 7, after V lost 3 bases and J lost 16 bases. CDR3 length: 12 residues. Looked up from germline, CDR1 is KGHDR and CDR2 is SFDVKD. This chain's CDR3 is CATSDRTGQAFF. CDR3 sequence (DNA): TGTGCCACCAGTGATCGAACGGGACAGGCCTTCTTC.

The chain uses TRBV14 and TRBJ1-3; D may be TRBD1 (6 bases). CDR1 is SGHDN, CDR2 FVKESK, per germline. V was pared by 1 base and J by 0 bases, with 7 bases between. The CDR3 extends over 15 amino acids. CDR3 sequence reads: CASSQGRGSGNTIYF. DNA for the CDR3: TGTGCCAGCAGCCAAGGCAGGGGCTCTGGAAACACCATATATTTT.

The chain is built from TRBV30 and TRBJ1-2; the D gene is possibly TRBD1 (6 bases). Per germline, CDR1 GTSNPN and CDR2 SVGIG (reference sequence). This CDR3 is 14 amino acids long. The V end was cut by 4 bases, the J end by 5 bases, with 17 bases between. The CDR3: CAWIEQGSGYGYTF. The CDR3 DNA is TGTGCCTGGATAGAACAGGGATCAGGTTATGGCTACACCTTC.

V gene TRBV27 combines with J gene TRBJ1-1, with D uncertain. Germline-derived CDR1 and CDR2 are MNHEY and SMNVEV (reference sequence). Trimming stripped 1 base from V and 0 bases from J, with 3 bases between. The CDR3 totals 13 residues. The CDR3, as DNA: TGTGCCAGCAGTTTATTAGTGAACACTGAAGCTTTCTTT. It yields the protein CASSLLVNTEAFF.

This chain uses TRBV19 with TRBJ1-1; 11 bases fit TRBD1. Germline loops: CDR1 LNHDA, CDR2 SQIVND (reference sequence). The V and J ends lost 7 bases and 4 bases, in that order; junction bases with no gene match: 5. The CDR3 consists of 14 residues. The CDR3 bases are TGTGCCAGTACCGCCGGGACAGGGGGCACTGAAGCTTTCTTT. This gives the protein CASTAGTGGTEAFF.

CDR3 loop: CASSRQGYTEAFF. CDR3 coding DNA: TGTGCCAGCAGCCGCCAGGGGTACACTGAAGCTTTCTTT. The chain employs TRBV3-1 (or the pseudogene TRBV3-2) and TRBJ1-1; possible D gene TRBD1, 6 bases. The germline CDR1 and CDR2 sequences are LGHDT and YNNKEL (reference sequence). Trimming took off 4 bases at V and 3 bases at J, with 9 bases between the two ends. This CDR3 comprises 13 residues.

The V and J genes are TRBV6-5 and TRBJ1-2, with D possibly being TRBD1 (5 bases). Germline V CDR1 and CDR2: MNHEY, SVGAGI. Trimming pared 6 bases from V and 4 bases from J, leaving 15 bases between. This CDR3 has 14 residues. CDR3 DNA: TGTGCCAGCAGCCCGGGGGGGGGTGGCTATGGCTACACCTTC. This encodes CASSPGGGGYGYTF.

Written as DNA, the CDR3 is TGTGCCAGCAGTTTACCGGGGTACTACGAGCAGTACTTC. Translation gives CASSLPGYYEQYF. The chain is built from TRBV6-5 and TRBJ2-7; D possibly corresponds to TRBD2 (5 bases). V dropped 4 bases and J dropped 3 bases, with 10 bases sitting between them. Per the germline V gene, CDR1 is MNHEY and CDR2 is SVGAGI. The CDR3 runs 13 residues.

This sequence joins TRBV5-5 and TRBJ2-7; D perhaps matches TRBD1 (6 bases). The germline V and J ends were trimmed by 4 bases and 7 bases, with 18 bases remaining between them. In germline, CDR1 is SGHKS, CDR2 YYEKEE (reference sequence). The CDR3 spans 14 residues. This CDR3 reads CASSLWDTPREQYF. In DNA, the CDR3 is TGTGCCAGCAGCCTTTGGGACACCCCTCGAGAGCAGTACTTC. The variable domain in full, with the rest retrieved from reference TRBV5-5 and TRBJ2-7, is DAGVTQSPTHLIKTRGQQVTLRCSPISGHKSVSWYQQVLGQGPQFIFQYYEKEERGRGNFPDRFSARQFPNYSSELNVNALLLGDSALYLCASSLWDTPREQYFGPGTRLTVT.

This clone was seen once. The J gene is TRBJ2-1, the V gene TRBV6-5; 9 bases agree with TRBD1. Per the germline V gene, CDR1 is MNHEY and CDR2 is SVGAGI. The CDR3 is 12 residues long. CDR3 coding DNA: TGTGTCATCAACAGGGGGCCCAATGAGCAGTTCTTC. It specifies CVINRGPNEQFF.

This clone was detected a few times. This chain joins TRBV7-3 and TRBJ2-2; 7 bases are a match to TRBD1. The V segment lost 3 bases and the J segment 0 bases; nucleotides outside the gene matches: 10. In germline, CDR1 is SGHTA, CDR2 FQGTGA. CDR3 length: 18 amino acids. This chain's CDR3 is CASSLYAGTATNTGELFF. The CDR3 nucleotides read TGTGCCAGCAGCTTGTACGCCGGGACAGCTACGAACACCGGGGAGCTGTTTTTT.

DNA of the CDR3: TGCAGCGTCCTGGGGAGGTACACTGAAGCTTTCTTT. Its protein product is CSVLGRYTEAFF. The gene calls are TRBV29-1 and TRBJ1-1, with D unclear. Germline values: CDR1 SQVTM, CDR2 ANQGSEA. The CDR3 is 12 amino acids. V gave up 6 bases and J gave up 3 bases, with 11 bases separating them.

This rearrangement joins TRBV5-1 to TRBJ2-3; 8 bases are shared with TRBD2. CDR3 length: 15 amino acids. The trim removed 2 bases at V and 0 bases at J, leaving 2 bases unmatched. Germline V gene sequence: CDR1 SGHRS, CDR2 YFSETQ. CDR3 bases: TGCGCCAGCAGCTTAGCGGGGGATAGCACAGATACGCAGTATTTT. The encoded protein is CASSLAGDSTDTQYF.

The chain links TRBV19 to TRBJ1-2, with D possibly being TRBD1 (6 bases). CDR1 LNHDA and CDR2 SQIVND come from the germline V gene (reference sequence). The CDR3 is 15 amino acids. Trimming removed 5 bases at V and 0 bases at J, with 13 bases between. In nucleotides, the CDR3 is TGTGCCAGTAGTTCCTCCGGGACAACTAACTATGGCTACACCTTC. It specifies CASSSSGTTNYGYTF.

This clone was counted once. This chain joins TRBV7-8 and TRBJ1-1, with TRBD1 as a possible D gene (6 bases). Trimming cost V 1 base and J 4 bases, with 19 bases left between them. CDR3 length: 17 residues. Germline values: CDR1 SGHVS, CDR2 FQNEAQ. The CDR3 nucleotides are TGTGCCAGCAGCTTAGTCGGGAGGGGGGGGCAGAGCACTGAAGCTTTCTTT. Its translation is CASSLVGRGGQSTEAFF.

This chain links TRBV6-5 with TRBJ1-1; 9 bases line up with TRBD1. The V gene's germline CDR1 is MNHEY and CDR2 SVGAGI. The junction had 5 bases not matched to a gene; V was cut back by 8 bases and J by 1 base. The CDR3 is made up of 14 amino acids. The CDR3 DNA reads as TGTGCCAGCCGTACAGGGGGCGGGAACACTGAAGCTTTCTTT. This codes for CASRTGGGNTEAFF.

The J gene is TRBJ1-2, the V gene TRBV14, with a possible D match to TRBD1 (5 bases). This CDR3 spans 14 amino acids. V shed 4 bases and J shed 4 bases, with 13 bases lying between them. Germline lookup yields CDR1 SGHDN and CDR2 FVKESK. CDR3 in amino acids: CASSLFGGSYGYTF. The DNA of the CDR3 is TGTGCCAGCAGCCTATTCGGGGGAAGCTATGGCTACACCTTC.

The chain has TRBV5-1 and TRBJ2-4; 7 positions agree with TRBD1. The CDR3 runs to 14 residues. V trimming: 0 bases; J trimming: 6 bases; junction bases outside the gene matches: 3. Germline V gene sequence: CDR1 SGHRS, CDR2 YFSETQ. CDR3 in amino acids: CASSLGQGVNIQYF. The CDR3, as DNA: TGCGCCAGCAGCTTGGGACAGGGTGTAAACATTCAGTACTTC.

This chain joins TRBV28 and TRBJ1-5; a weak D match, TRBD1 (5 bases). With 7 bases removed from V and 4 bases from J, the gap between germline ends came to 17 bases. This CDR3 comprises 15 residues. The germline gives CDR1 MDHEN, CDR2 SYDVKM. The CDR3 loop is CASTTEGRGNQPQHF. CDR3 in DNA: TGTGCCAGCACCACGGAGGGGCGAGGGAATCAGCCCCAGCATTTT.

This clone was seen only a few times. The rearrangement joins TRBV27 to TRBJ1-2, with 8 positions matching TRBD1. The CDR3 spans 16 residues. The V gene end was trimmed by 5 bases and the J gene end by 8 bases; junction bases not matched to a gene: 16. The germline V gene has CDR1 MNHEY and CDR2 SMNVEV (reference sequence). CDR3 amino acids: CASSITGGGPGSGYTF. Written as DNA, the CDR3 is TGTGCCAGCAGTATAACAGGGGGGGGCCCTGGCAGCGGCTACACCTTC.

The chain links TRBV2 to TRBJ1-3, with a possible D match to TRBD1 (5 bases). The V gene lost 3 bases and the J gene lost 5 bases, with 14 bases spanning the gap. This CDR3 contains 15 residues. From germline, CDR1 is SNHLY and CDR2 FYNNEI. The CDR3 is CASSDAGNFRNTIYF. In DNA, the CDR3 is TGTGCCAGCAGTGATGCAGGGAACTTTAGAAACACCATATATTTT.

V and J are TRBV18 and TRBJ1-2; D remains ambiguous. V was pared by 3 bases and J by 2 bases, with 13 bases between. The germline gives CDR1 KGHSH, CDR2 LQKENI. This CDR3 has 15 amino acids. Here the CDR3 reads CASSPKSTRNYGYTF. In DNA form, the CDR3 reads TGTGCCAGCTCACCGAAATCCACTAGGAACTATGGCTACACCTTC.

The CDR3 loop reads CASSPRVNYGYTF. CDR3 DNA: TGTGCCAGCAGTCCCAGGGTGAACTATGGCTACACCTTC. This chain joins TRBV6-5 and TRBJ1-2, with D maybe TRBD1 (5 bases). With 5 bases removed from V and 2 bases from J, the gap between germline ends came to 9 bases. The CDR3 is made up of 13 amino acids. The germline gives CDR1 MNHEY, CDR2 SVGAGI.

The chain employs TRBV28 and TRBJ1-2; TRBD1 aligns across 7 bases. Germline V gives CDR1 MDHEN, CDR2 SYDVKM. J was trimmed by 8 bases and V by 11 bases; bases with no gene match: 11. The CDR3 consists of 12 residues. The CDR3 spells CAGSRQGRGYTF. The CDR3 DNA follows: TGTGCCGGATCACGACAGGGACGAGGCTACACCTTC.

V is TRBV11-1 and J is TRBJ1-2; 8 bases agree with TRBD1. V lost 5 bases to trimming and J lost 8 bases; unmatched junction nucleotides: 7. The CDR3 spans 13 residues. Per the germline V gene, CDR1 is SGHAT and CDR2 is FQDESV (reference sequence). Here the CDR3 DNA reads TGTGCCAGCAGCCCTCCAGGGGGCAGAGGCTACACCTTC. This codes for CASSPPGGRGYTF.

The V call is TRBV19, the J call TRBJ1-1, with D perhaps TRBD1 (6 bases). This CDR3 spans 14 amino acids. The ends were cut back, 5 bases at V and 3 bases at J, with 13 bases in the middle. Germline V lookup: CDR1 LNHDA, CDR2 SQIVND (reference sequence). In nucleotides, the CDR3 is TGTGCCAGTAGTTTTAGGGGGGGAGACACTGAAGCTTTCTTT. Translation gives CASSFRGGDTEAFF.

Notes on this clone: The junction and the germline gene differ at one end; a read error may be behind it. V is TRBV6-1 and J is TRBJ1-3; no firm D call. Germline loops: CDR1 MNHNS, CDR2 SASEGT. The CDR3 totals 14 residues. The CDR3 protein is CASREGSTGNTIYF. The CDR3 DNA sequence: TGTGCCAGCAGGGAAGGGTCTACCGGAAACACCATATATTTT.

This chain joins TRBV30 and TRBJ2-7; D is ambiguous. The germline V gene encodes CDR1 GTSNPN and CDR2 SVGIG (reference sequence). The CDR3 runs 12 residues. Trimming removed 6 bases from V and 2 bases from J, with 11 bases in between. Here the CDR3 DNA reads TGTGCCTGCGCTCCAACAGCCTACGAGCAGTACTTC. Translated, it gives CACAPTAYEQYF. The full variable domain, its missing parts supplied by reference TRBV30 and TRBJ2-7, is SQTIHQWPATLVQPVGSPLSLECTVEGTSNPNLYWYRQAAGRGLQLLFYSVGIGQISSEVPQNLSASRPQDRQFILSSKKLLLSDSGFYLCACAPTAYEQYFGPGTRLTVT.

The chain links TRBV6-1 to TRBJ1-2, with TRBD1 matching 11 bases. The CDR3 runs 16 residues. The germline CDR1 and CDR2 sequences are MNHNS and SASEGT. Trimming at V came to 3 bases and at J to 8 bases, leaving 11 bases not matched to a gene. The CDR3 spells CASSDSGGTGGQGYTF. In DNA form, the CDR3 reads TGTGCCAGCAGTGACAGCGGGGGGACAGGGGGTCAGGGCTACACCTTC.

CDR3 region: CASSRLDRDGYGYTF. The CDR3 coding sequence is TGTGCCAGCAGCCGCCTGGACAGGGATGGGTATGGCTACACCTTC. V and J are TRBV3-1 (or the pseudogene TRBV3-2) and TRBJ1-2; 8 bases match TRBD1. The germline gives CDR1 LGHDT, CDR2 YNNKEL (reference sequence). The V segment lost 4 bases and the J segment 5 bases; nucleotides outside the gene matches: 9. This CDR3 is built from 15 residues.